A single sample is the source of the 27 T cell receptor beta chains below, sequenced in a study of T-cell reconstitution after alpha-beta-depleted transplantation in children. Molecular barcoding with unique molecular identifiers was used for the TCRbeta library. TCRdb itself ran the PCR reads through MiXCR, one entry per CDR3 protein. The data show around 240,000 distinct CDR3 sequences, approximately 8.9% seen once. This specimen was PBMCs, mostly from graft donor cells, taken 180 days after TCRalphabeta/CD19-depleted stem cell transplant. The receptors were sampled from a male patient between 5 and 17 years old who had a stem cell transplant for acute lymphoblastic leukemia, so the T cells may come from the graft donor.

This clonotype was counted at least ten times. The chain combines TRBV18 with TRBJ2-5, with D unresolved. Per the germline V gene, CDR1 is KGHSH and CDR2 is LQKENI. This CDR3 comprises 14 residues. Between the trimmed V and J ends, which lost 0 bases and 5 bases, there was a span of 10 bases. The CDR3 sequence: CASSPPGLRETQYF. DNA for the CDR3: TGTGCCAGCTCACCACCAGGCCTTAGGGAGACCCAGTACTTC.

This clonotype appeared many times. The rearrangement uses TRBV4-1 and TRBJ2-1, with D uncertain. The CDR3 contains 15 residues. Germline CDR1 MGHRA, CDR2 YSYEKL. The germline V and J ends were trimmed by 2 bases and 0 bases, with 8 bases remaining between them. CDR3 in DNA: TGCGCCAGCAGCCAACACATGAGCTCCTACAATGAGCAGTTCTTC. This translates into CASSQHMSSYNEQFF.

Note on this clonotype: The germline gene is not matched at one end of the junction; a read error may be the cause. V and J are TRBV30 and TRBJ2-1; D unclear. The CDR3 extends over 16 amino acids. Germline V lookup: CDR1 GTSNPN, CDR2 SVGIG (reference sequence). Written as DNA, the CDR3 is TGTGCCTGGAGTCCCTCGAAGGTAAGGGCCGAGAATGAGCTGTTCTTC. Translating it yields CAWSPSKVRAENELFF.

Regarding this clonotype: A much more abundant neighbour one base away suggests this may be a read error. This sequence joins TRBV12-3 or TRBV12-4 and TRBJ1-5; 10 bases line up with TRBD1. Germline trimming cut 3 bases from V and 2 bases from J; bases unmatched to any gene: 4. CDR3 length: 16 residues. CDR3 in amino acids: CASSFYGTGGNQPQHF. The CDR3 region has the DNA TGTGCCAGCAGTTTCTATGGGACAGGGGGCAATCAGCCCCAGCATTTT.

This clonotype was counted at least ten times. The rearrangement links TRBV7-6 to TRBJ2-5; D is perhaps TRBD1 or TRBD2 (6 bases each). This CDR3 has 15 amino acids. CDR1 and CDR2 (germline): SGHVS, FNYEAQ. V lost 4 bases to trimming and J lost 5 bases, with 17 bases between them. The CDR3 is CASSSQLGGPETQYF. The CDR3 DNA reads TGTGCCAGCAGCTCCCAGCTTGGGGGGCCTGAGACCCAGTACTTC.

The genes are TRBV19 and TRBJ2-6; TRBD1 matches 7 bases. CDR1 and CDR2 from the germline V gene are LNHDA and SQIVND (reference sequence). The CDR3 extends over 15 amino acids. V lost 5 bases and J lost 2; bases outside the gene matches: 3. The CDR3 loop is CASSFTGAGANVLTF. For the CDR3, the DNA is TGTGCCAGTAGTTTCACAGGGGCTGGGGCCAACGTCCTGACTTTC.

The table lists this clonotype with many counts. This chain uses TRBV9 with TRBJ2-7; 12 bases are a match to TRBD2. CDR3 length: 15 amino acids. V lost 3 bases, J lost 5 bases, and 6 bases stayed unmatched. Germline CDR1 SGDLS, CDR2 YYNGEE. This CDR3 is CASSASGTSGHEQYF. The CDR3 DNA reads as TGTGCCAGCAGCGCCTCCGGGACTAGCGGGCACGAGCAGTACTTC.

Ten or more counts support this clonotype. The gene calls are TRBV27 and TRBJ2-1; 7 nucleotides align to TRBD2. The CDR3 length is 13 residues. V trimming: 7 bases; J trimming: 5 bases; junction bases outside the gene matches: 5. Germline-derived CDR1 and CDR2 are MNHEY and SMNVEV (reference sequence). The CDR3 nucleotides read TGTGCCAGCACCAGGGACTACGACAATGAGCAGTTCTTC. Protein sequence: CASTRDYDNEQFF.

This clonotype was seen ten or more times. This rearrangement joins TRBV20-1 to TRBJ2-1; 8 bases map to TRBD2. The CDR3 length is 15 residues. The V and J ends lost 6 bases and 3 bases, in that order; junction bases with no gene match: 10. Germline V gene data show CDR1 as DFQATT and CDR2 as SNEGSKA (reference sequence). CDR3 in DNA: TGCAGTGCCCCTACTAGCGGACTCTTCTACAATGAGCAGTTCTTC. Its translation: CSAPTSGLFYNEQFF.

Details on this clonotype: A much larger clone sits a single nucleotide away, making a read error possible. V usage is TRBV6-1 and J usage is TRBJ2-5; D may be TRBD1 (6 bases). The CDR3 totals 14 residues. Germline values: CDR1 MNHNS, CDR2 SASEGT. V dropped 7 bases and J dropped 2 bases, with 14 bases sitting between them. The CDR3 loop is CASIWGRAQETQYF. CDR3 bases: TGTGCCAGCATCTGGGGGCGCGCACAAGAGACCCAGTACTTC.

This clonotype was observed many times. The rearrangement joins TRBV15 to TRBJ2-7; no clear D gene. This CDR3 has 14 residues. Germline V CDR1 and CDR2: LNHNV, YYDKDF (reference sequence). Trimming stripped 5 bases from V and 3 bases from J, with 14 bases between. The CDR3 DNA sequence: TGTGCCACCAGCTTGCCTCGGATCTACTACGAGCAGTACTTC. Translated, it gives CATSLPRIYYEQYF.

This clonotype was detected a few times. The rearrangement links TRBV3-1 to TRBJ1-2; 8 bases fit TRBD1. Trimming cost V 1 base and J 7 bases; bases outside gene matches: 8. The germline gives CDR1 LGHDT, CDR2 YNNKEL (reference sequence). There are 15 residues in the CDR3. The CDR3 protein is CASSQAGGTGGGYTF. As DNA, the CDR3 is TGTGCCAGCAGCCAAGCCGGCGGGACAGGAGGTGGCTACACCTTC.

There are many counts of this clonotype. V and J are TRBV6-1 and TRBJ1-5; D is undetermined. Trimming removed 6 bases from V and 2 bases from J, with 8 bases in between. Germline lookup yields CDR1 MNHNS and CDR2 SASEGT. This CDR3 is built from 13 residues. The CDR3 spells CASRERGNQPQHF. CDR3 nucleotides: TGTGCCAGCAGGGAGAGGGGCAATCAGCCCCAGCATTTT.

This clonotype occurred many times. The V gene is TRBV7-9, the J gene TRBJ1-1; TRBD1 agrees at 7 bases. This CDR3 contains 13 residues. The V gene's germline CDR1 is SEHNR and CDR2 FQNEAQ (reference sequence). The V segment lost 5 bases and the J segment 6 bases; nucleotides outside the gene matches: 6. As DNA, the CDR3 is TGTGCCAGCAGCGCCCCCGGGACAGCTGAAGCTTTCTTT. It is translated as CASSAPGTAEAFF.

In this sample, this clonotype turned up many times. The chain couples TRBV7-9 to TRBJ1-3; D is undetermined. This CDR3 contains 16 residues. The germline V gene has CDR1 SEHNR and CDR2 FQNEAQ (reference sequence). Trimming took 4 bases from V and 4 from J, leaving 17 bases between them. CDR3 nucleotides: TGTGCCAGCAGCTACACTGGCGCTTTGGGAGGAAACACCATATATTTT. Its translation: CASSYTGALGGNTIYF.

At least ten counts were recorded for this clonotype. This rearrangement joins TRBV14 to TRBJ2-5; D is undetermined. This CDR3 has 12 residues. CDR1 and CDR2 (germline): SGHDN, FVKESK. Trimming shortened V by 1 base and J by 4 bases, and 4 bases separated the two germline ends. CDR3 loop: CASSQGLETQYF. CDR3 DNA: TGTGCCAGCAGCCAAGGCTTAGAGACCCAGTACTTC.

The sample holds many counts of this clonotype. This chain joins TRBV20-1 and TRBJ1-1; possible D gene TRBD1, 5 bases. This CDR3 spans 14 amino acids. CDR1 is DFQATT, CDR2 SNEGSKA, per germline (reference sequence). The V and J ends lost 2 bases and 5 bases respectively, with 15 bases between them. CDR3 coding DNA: TGCAGTGCTAGAAGCGTAGGGGACGGGACTGAAGCTTTCTTT. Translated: CSARSVGDGTEAFF.

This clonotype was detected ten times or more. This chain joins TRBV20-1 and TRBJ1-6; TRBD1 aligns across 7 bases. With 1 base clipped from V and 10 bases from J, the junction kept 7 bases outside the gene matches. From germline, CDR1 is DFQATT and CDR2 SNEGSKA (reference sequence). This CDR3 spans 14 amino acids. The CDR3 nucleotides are TGCAGTGCTAGAGGGAGGACAGGTGACTCACCCCTCCACTTT. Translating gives CSARGRTGDSPLHF.

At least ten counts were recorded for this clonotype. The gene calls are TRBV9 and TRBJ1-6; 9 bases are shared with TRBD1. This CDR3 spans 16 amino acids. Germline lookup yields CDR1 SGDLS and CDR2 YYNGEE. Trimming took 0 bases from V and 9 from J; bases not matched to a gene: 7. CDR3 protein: CASSVEPDRGGSPLHF. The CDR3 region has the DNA TGTGCCAGCAGCGTAGAGCCCGACAGGGGGGGTTCACCCCTCCACTTT.

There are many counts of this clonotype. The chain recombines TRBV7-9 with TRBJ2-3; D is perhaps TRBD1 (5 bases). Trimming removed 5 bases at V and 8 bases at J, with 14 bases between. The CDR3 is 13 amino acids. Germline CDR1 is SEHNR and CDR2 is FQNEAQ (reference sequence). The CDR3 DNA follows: TGTGCCAGCAGCCCCCCGACAGTTCTTACGCAGTATTTT. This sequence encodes CASSPPTVLTQYF.

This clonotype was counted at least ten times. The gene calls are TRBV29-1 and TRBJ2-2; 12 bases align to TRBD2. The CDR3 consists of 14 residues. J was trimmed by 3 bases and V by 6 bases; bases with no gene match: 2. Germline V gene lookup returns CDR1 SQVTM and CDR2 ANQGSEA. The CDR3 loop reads CSVGLAGHTGELFF. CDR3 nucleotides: TGCAGCGTCGGACTAGCGGGGCACACCGGGGAGCTGTTTTTT.

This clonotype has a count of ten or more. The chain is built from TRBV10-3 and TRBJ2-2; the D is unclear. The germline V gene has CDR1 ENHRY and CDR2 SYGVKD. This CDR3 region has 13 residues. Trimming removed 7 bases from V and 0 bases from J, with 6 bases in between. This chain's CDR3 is CAITGPNTGELFF. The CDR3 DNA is TGTGCCATCACAGGTCCGAACACCGGGGAGCTGTTTTTT.

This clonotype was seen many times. The CDR3 DNA is TGCAGTGCTAGGAACATGGTGGGAGTACTTAACAATGAGCAGTTCTTC. Its protein product is CSARNMVGVLNNEQFF. V is TRBV20-1 and J is TRBJ2-1; tentative D call: TRBD2 (5 bases). Deletions cut 3 bases from V and 5 bases from J, with 20 bases between. Germline assignment: CDR1 DFQATT and CDR2 SNEGSKA (reference sequence). The CDR3 runs 16 residues.

CDR3 in amino acids: CASSLAPANQPQHF. The CDR3 DNA is TGTGCCAGCAGTTTGGCGCCAGCTAATCAGCCCCAGCATTTT. The J gene is TRBJ1-5, the V gene TRBV12-3 or TRBV12-4; D gene ambiguous. The CDR3 totals 14 residues. Trimming left V 3 bases short and J 4 bases short, with 10 bases between.

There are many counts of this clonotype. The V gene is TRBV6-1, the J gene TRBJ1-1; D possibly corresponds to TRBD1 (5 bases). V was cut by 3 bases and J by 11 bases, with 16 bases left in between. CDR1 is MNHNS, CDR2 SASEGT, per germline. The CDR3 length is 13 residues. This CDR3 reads CASSESPGLGAFF. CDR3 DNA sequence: TGTGCCAGCAGTGAGTCTCCAGGGCTCGGGGCTTTCTTT.

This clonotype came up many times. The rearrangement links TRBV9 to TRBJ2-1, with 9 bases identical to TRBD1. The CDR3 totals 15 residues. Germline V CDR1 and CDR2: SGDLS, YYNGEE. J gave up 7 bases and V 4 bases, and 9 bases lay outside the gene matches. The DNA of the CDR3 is TGTGCCAGCAGCCTACAGGGGGCTTTTTGGAATGAGCAGTTCTTC. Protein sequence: CASSLQGAFWNEQFF.

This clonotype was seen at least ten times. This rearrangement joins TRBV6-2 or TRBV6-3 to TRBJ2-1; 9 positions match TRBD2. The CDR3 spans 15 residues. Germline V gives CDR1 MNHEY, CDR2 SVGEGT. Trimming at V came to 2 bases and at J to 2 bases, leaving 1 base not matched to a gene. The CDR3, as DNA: TGTGCCAGCAGTTACGTAGCGGGAGCCTACAATGAGCAGTTCTTC. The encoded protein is CASSYVAGAYNEQFF.